The present TCR beta chain was sequenced within a study of blood T cell repertoires in COVID-19. Study context: Samples of COVID-19 (acute and convalescent) were obtained from the United States, Italy and Spain.

Some clones are missing from TCRdb's copy, which holds only in-frame ones; the method was immunoSEQ multiplex PCR. The table lists over 10,000 clones, more than 70% of them singletons. The V gene lost 5 bases and the J gene lost 4 bases, with 15 bases spanning the gap. The CDR3 is 14 residues long. CDR1 and CDR2 from the germline V gene are KGHSH and LQKENI. Sequencing was performed on peripheral blood. This TCR derives from a human donor in a cohort sampled during active COVID-19. This chain connects TRBV18 to TRBJ2-7; D is uncertain. In DNA, the CDR3 is TGTGCCAGCTCAGAGTCCCGGTTGGTTTACGAGCAGTACTTC. Translated, it gives CASSESRLVYEQYF.